This TCR beta chain was identified in a study of blood T cells in healthy people across ages. Study findings and constraints: Changes seen in expanded clonotypes were possibly confounded by donor CMV status left unknown. Naive T cell percentage and TCR beta diversity correlated strongly. Unsorted PBMCs ruled out conclusive naive versus antigen-experienced comparison.

A second PCR of roughly 6 to 12 cycles used a sample-barcoded 5' primer and a J-beta primer mix. Each CDR3 protein gets one entry after TCRdb re-called the 5' RACE reads with MiXCR. The sample comprises roughly 1,700,000 distinct CDR3 sequences, 28% of which are singletons, and approximately 7.7% rests with the top ten. CDR1 and CDR2 from the germline V gene are MNHEY and SVGAGI. The CDR3 is made up of 12 amino acids. Deletions cut 8 bases from V and 4 bases from J, with 11 bases between. Each sample provided at least 5 micrograms of extracted total RNA. This clonotype appeared a few times. Its antigen is currently unknown.

The sequenced sample was blood. This chain uses TRBV6-5 with TRBJ1-2, with D unresolved. The source of this sequence is a woman aged 25 to 39 in good health. The CDR3 region has the DNA TGTGCCAGCCGGTGGGGTGGCTATGGCTACACCTTC. Residues: CASRWGGYGYTF.